This TCR beta chain was observed in a study of breast tumors, draining lymph nodes, adjacent tissues. Findings of the study overall: Tumor and nontumor repertoires were significantly more similar in luminal-like than in basal-like breast cancer.

TCRdb recomputed calls from the multiplex PCR reads with MiXCR, one row per CDR3 protein. This table has around 70,000 distinct CDR3 sequences, around two fifths appearing once. V was pared by 4 bases and J by 5 bases, with 14 bases between. The germline V gene encodes CDR1 LNHDA and CDR2 SQIVND (reference sequence). The CDR3 runs to 14 residues. This clonotype appeared many times. Its antigen is unidentified. This chain uses TRBV19 with TRBJ2-5; the D gene is possibly TRBD1 (6 bases). The receptor's source is a female donor with breast cancer. Some clones in this sample may be carry-over from other donors' samples. Specimen: breast tumor tissue. For the CDR3, the DNA is TGTGCCAGTAGTAAACAGGGTTTTGTGGAGACCCAGTACTTC. Amino acids: CASSKQGFVETQYF.